The 9 T cell receptor beta chains in this list originate from one sample, sequenced in a study of blood T cell repertoires in COVID-19. Method: immunoSEQ multiplex PCR; TCRdb's copy keeps in-frame clones and lacks some. The sample lists around 38,000 clones, around 89% occurring once. The sequencing sample was made of peripheral blood. The origin of the receptors is a human donor in a cohort sampled during active COVID-19.

The gene calls are TRBV28 and TRBJ1-4, with D perhaps TRBD1 (6 bases). The CDR3 is 13 residues long. Germline assignment: CDR1 MDHEN and CDR2 SYDVKM. Trimming took off 6 bases at V and 7 bases at J, with 12 bases between the two ends. Here the CDR3 reads CASRQGLREKLFF. The DNA of the CDR3 is TGTGCCAGCAGACAGGGCCTACGTGAAAAACTGTTTTTT.

The genes are TRBV7-2 and TRBJ2-7, with unresolved D. Trimming left V 3 bases short and J 3 bases short, with 12 bases between. CDR3 length: 14 residues. CDR1 and CDR2 from the germline V gene are SGHTA and FQGNSA. This CDR3 reads CASSLTRRNYEQYF. The CDR3 bases are TGTGCCAGCAGCTTGACCAGGCGAAACTACGAGCAGTACTTC.

Only one count was recorded for this clone. The chain's CDR3 is CASSIGRYNEQFF. In DNA, the CDR3 is TGTGCCAGTAGTATAGGGCGGTACAATGAGCAGTTCTTC. This rearrangement joins TRBV19 to TRBJ2-1, with D unclear. This CDR3 contains 13 residues. V lost 1 base and J 4 bases, leaving 5 bases between the germline ends. Germline V gene sequence: CDR1 LNHDA, CDR2 SQIVND (reference sequence).

The chain uses TRBV29-1 and TRBJ1-1; D is possibly TRBD1 (6 bases). Deletions cut 7 bases from V and 0 bases from J, with 18 bases between. This CDR3 comprises 15 residues. The germline gives CDR1 SQVTM, CDR2 ANQGSEA. CDR3 bases: TGCAGCGCTGAGGGGGGGGGCAGCATGAACACTGAAGCTTTCTTT. Translation: CSAEGGGSMNTEAFF.

The genes are TRBV20-1 and TRBJ1-1, with D perhaps matching TRBD1 (6 bases). The CDR3 loop spans 9 amino acids. Germline V gene sequence: CDR1 DFQATT, CDR2 SNEGSKA (reference sequence). The germline V and J ends were trimmed by 3 bases and 11 bases, with 7 bases remaining between them. The CDR3 DNA reads as TGCAGTGCTAGGAGGGGGGCTTTCTTT. Translation: CSARRGAFF.

The chain couples TRBV9 to TRBJ2-7; D is uncertain. The CDR3 consists of 10 residues. Germline values: CDR1 SGDLS, CDR2 YYNGEE. Trimming removed 1 base from V and 6 bases from J, with 2 bases in between. Here the CDR3 reads CASSVREQYF. The DNA of the CDR3 is TGTGCCAGCAGCGTACGCGAGCAGTACTTC.

The chain uses TRBV25-1 and TRBJ2-3; TRBD2 might be the D (5 bases). The germline V gene has CDR1 MGHDK and CDR2 SYGVNS. The CDR3 sequence is 15 residues long. V dropped 6 bases and J dropped 5 bases, with 18 bases sitting between them. The CDR3 DNA sequence: TGTGCCAGCAGAACCTCCGGGGTAGCACAAGATACGCAGTATTTT. The encoded protein is CASRTSGVAQDTQYF.

The chain employs TRBV6-5 and TRBJ2-5; 8 bases line up with TRBD1. Germline V CDR1 and CDR2: MNHEY, SVGAGI. This CDR3 spans 14 amino acids. V lost 5 bases to trimming and J lost 5 bases; unmatched junction nucleotides: 7. The CDR3 loop reads CASSRQGIGETQYF. CDR3 DNA sequence: TGTGCCAGCAGTCGACAGGGGATTGGGGAGACCCAGTACTTC.

The V gene is TRBV12-3 or TRBV12-4, the J gene TRBJ2-2; TRBD1 is a possible D gene (5 bases). The CDR3 runs to 13 residues. Trimming cost V 6 bases and J 5 bases, with 10 bases left between them. CDR3 DNA: TGTGCCAGCAGGGCGACAGCAACCGGGGAGCTGTTTTTT. Translating it yields CASRATATGELFF.